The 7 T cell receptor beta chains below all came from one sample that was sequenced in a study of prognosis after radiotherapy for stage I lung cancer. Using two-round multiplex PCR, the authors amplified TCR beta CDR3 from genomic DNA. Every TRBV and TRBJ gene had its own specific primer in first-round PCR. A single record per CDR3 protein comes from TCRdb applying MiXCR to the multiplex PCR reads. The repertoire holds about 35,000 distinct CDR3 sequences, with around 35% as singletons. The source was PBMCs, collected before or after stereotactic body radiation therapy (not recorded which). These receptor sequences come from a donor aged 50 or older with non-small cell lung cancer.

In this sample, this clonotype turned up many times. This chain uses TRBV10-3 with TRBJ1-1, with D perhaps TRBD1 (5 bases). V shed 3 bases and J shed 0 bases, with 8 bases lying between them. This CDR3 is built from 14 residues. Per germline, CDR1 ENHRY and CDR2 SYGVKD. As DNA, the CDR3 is TGTGCCATCAGTGACATGACAGTGAACACTGAAGCTTTCTTT. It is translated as CAISDMTVNTEAFF.

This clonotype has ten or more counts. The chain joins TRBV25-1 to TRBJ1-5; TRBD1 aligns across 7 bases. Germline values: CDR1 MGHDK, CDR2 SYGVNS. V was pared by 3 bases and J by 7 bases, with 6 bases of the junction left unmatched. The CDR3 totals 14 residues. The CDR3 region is CASSDGRGQQPQHF. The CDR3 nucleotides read TGTGCCAGCAGTGACGGGAGGGGGCAACAGCCCCAGCATTTT.

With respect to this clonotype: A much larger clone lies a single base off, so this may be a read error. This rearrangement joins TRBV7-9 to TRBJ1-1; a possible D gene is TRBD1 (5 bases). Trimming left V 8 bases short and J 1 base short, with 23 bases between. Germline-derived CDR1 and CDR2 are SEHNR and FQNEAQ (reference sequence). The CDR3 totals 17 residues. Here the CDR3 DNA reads TGTGCCAGCGGTCGGGCTCCAGGGAGAGTTTCGAACACTGAAGCTTTCTTT. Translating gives CASGRAPGRVSNTEAFF.

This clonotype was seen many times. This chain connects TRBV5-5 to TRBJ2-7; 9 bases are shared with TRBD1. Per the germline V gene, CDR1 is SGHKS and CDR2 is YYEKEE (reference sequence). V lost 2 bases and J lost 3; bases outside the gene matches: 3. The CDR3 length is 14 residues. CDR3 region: CASSFGTGFYEQYF. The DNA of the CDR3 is TGTGCCAGCAGCTTTGGGACAGGGTTCTACGAGCAGTACTTC.

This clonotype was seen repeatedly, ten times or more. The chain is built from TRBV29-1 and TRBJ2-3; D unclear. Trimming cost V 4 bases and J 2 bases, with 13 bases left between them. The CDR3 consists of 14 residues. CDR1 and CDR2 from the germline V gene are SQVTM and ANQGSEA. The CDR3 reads CSVASSSSTDTQYF. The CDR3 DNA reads TGCAGCGTTGCATCATCTTCCTCCACAGATACGCAGTATTTT.

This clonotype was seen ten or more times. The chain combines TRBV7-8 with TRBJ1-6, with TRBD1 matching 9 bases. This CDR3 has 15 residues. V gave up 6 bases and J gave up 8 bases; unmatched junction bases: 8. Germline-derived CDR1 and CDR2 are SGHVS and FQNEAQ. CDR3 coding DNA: TGTGCCAGCAGATATCGTCGGGACAGGGATTCACCCCTCCACTTT. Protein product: CASRYRRDRDSPLHF.

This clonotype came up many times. In DNA form, the CDR3 reads TGCGCCAGCAGCTTAGACAGCCCGAGGACCGGGGAGCTGTTTTTT. Its protein is CASSLDSPRTGELFF. The V gene is TRBV5-1, the J gene TRBJ2-2; D perhaps matches TRBD1 (5 bases). This CDR3 is 15 amino acids long. Trimming shortened V by 2 bases and J by 5 bases, and 13 bases separated the two germline ends. Germline V gives CDR1 SGHRS, CDR2 YFSETQ.